Below, one T cell receptor beta chain is given with its context. The record originates from a study of blood T cell repertoires in COVID-19. Overall study context: COVID-19 samples, acute and convalescent, were from the United States, Italy and Spain. Sources were T cells, B-cell-depleted T cells, or PBMCs; the material itself was cDNA or gDNA.

The Seattle patients, enrolled during active infection, were followed longitudinally. V was pared by 4 bases and J by 2 bases, with 13 bases between. CDR1 and CDR2 (germline): SEHNR, FQNEAQ (reference sequence). The CDR3 covers 15 residues. Assay: immunoSEQ multiplex PCR; the TCRdb copy retains only in-frame clones and omits some. This table holds under 150,000 clones, approximately 85% found once. The sequenced sample consisted of peripheral blood. V usage is TRBV7-9 and J usage is TRBJ2-3, with D possibly TRBD2 on 7 matching bases. This receptor was taken from a woman in her fifties or sixties with COVID-19, enrolled during active disease. For the CDR3, the DNA is TGTGCCAGCAGCTCCGAGGGGGGGCTCACAGATACGCAGTATTTT. Protein: CASSSEGGLTDTQYF. Full variable domain (missing parts from reference TRBV7-9 and TRBJ2-3): DTGVSQNPRHKITKRGQNVTFRCDPISEHNRLYWYRQTLGQGPEFLTYFQNEAQLEKSRLLSDRFSAERPKGSFSTLEIQRTEQGDSAMYLCASSSEGGLTDTQYFGPGTRLTVL.